The next 19 T cell receptor beta chains were all read from a single sample in a study of blood T cell repertoires in COVID-19. Produced via immunoSEQ multiplex PCR; TCRdb's table is partial and in-frame only. The sample carries just under 60,000 clones, around 90% recorded once. The specimen sequenced was peripheral blood. The origin of the receptors is a human donor with active COVID-19. The donor label of this sample is uncertain.

CDR3 sequence: CASSSKTSGGAGETQYF. Here the CDR3 DNA reads TGTGCCAGCAGCTCCAAGACTAGCGGGGGGGCCGGGGAGACCCAGTACTTC. The chain carries TRBV5-4 and TRBJ2-5; 14 bases fit TRBD2. Germline V gene lookup returns CDR1 SGHNT and CDR2 YYREEE (reference sequence). The CDR3 loop spans 17 amino acids. The J segment lost 5 bases and the V segment lost 3 bases, leaving 9 bases of the junction unmatched.

V and J are TRBV19 and TRBJ1-1; D gene uncertain. Germline loops: CDR1 LNHDA, CDR2 SQIVND (reference sequence). This CDR3 is built from 15 residues. The germline V and J ends were trimmed by 6 bases and 3 bases, with 17 bases remaining between them. The CDR3 DNA reads as TGTGCCAGTAGCCGGAGCTTGGCCCCATACACTGAAGCTTTCTTT. This encodes CASSRSLAPYTEAFF.

This sequence joins TRBV28 and TRBJ1-5; D perhaps matches TRBD1 (6 bases). V dropped 6 bases and J dropped 4 bases, with 16 bases sitting between them. CDR3 length: 15 amino acids. The germline gives CDR1 MDHEN, CDR2 SYDVKM. CDR3 coding DNA: TGTGCCAGCAGCCCAGCGACAGGCAGGAATCAGCCCCAGCATTTT. Translation: CASSPATGRNQPQHF.

This clone was observed a handful of times. The CDR3 sequence is CASSLRRETTYEQYF. DNA for the CDR3: TGTGCCAGCAGCTTAAGACGGGAAACCACCTACGAGCAGTACTTC. The rearrangement joins TRBV11-2 to TRBJ2-7, with a possible D match to TRBD2 (5 bases). The CDR3 consists of 15 residues. Trimming shortened V by 2 bases and J by 2 bases, and 13 bases separated the two germline ends. Germline V gene data show CDR1 as SGHAT and CDR2 as FQNNGV.

The rearrangement links TRBV21-1 to TRBJ1-5; the DNA was not used to check the table's D call, TRBD1. TRBV21-1 is annotated as a pseudogene. This CDR3 region has 17 residues. The CDR3 sequence is CASTSPRTPPGDPPQHF. CDR3 coding DNA: TGTGCCAGCACGAGTCCGAGGACACCACCAGGCGATCCGCCCCAGCATTTT.

Only a few counts were recorded for this clone. This chain links TRBV4-2 with TRBJ2-1; 11 bases map to TRBD2. Germline V gene sequence: CDR1 LGHNA, CDR2 YNFKEQ. The trim removed 0 bases at V and 3 bases at J, leaving 10 bases unmatched. This CDR3 has 19 residues. The CDR3 is CASSQDPQISGRVYNEQFF. The CDR3 DNA reads TGTGCCAGCAGCCAAGATCCCCAGATTAGCGGGAGGGTCTACAATGAGCAGTTCTTC.

The chain couples TRBV7-2 to TRBJ2-3, with 8 positions matching TRBD1. The junction had 8 bases not matched to a gene; V was cut back by 2 bases and J by 4 bases. CDR1 SGHTA and CDR2 FQGNSA come from the germline V gene. The CDR3 is 16 residues long. CDR3 nucleotides: TGTGCCAGCAGCTTAATGGGCCCAGGGGGCGCAGATACGCAGTATTTT. It specifies CASSLMGPGGADTQYF.

CDR3 in amino acids: CASSQGQGAVTEAFF. Written as DNA, the CDR3 is TGCGCCAGCAGCCAGGGACAGGGGGCAGTGACTGAAGCTTTCTTT. This chain links TRBV4-1 with TRBJ1-1; 12 bases fit TRBD1. The germline V gene has CDR1 MGHRA and CDR2 YSYEKL. This CDR3 region has 15 residues. Losses at the gene ends were 3 bases for V and 5 bases for J; bases not matched to a gene: 4.

The rearrangement joins TRBV7-2 to TRBJ2-1; no clear D gene. CDR1 and CDR2 from the germline V gene are SGHTA and FQGNSA. The CDR3 covers 12 residues. V was pared by 1 base and J by 7 bases, with 5 bases between. The CDR3 reads CASSLDYNEQFF. Written as DNA, the CDR3 is TGTGCCAGCAGCTTAGATTATAATGAGCAGTTCTTC.

The chain links TRBV11-2 to TRBJ1-4; the match to TRBD1 covers 7 bases. Trimming cost V 1 base and J 2 bases; bases outside gene matches: 1. From germline, CDR1 is SGHAT and CDR2 FQNNGV. CDR3 size: 15 residues. The CDR3 is CASSLARGTNEKLFF. CDR3 sequence (DNA): TGTGCCAGCAGCTTAGCCAGGGGGACTAATGAAAAACTGTTTTTT. Full variable domain (remainder filled in from reference TRBV11-2 and TRBJ1-4): EAGVAQSPRYKIIEKRQSVAFWCNPISGHATLYWYQQILGQGPKLLIQFQNNGVVDDSQLPKDRFSAERLKGVDSTLKIQPAKLEDSAVYLCASSLARGTNEKLFFGSGTQLSVL.

The chain couples TRBV7-3 to TRBJ1-2; 7 bases align to TRBD1. The CDR3 extends over 13 amino acids. V gave up 5 bases and J gave up 6 bases; unmatched junction bases: 6. Germline assignment: CDR1 SGHTA and CDR2 FQGTGA. As DNA, the CDR3 is TGTGCCAGCAGCCCAACAGGGACAGATGGCTACACCTTC. As protein: CASSPTGTDGYTF.

This chain connects TRBV2 to TRBJ1-2, with a possible D match to TRBD1 (5 bases). Germline V gives CDR1 SNHLY, CDR2 FYNNEI. V lost 1 base and J 8 bases, leaving 11 bases between the germline ends. This CDR3 region has 13 residues. The DNA of the CDR3 is TGTGCCAGCAGTGAAGGGGGCTCCGTGGGCTACACCTTC. Protein sequence: CASSEGGSVGYTF.

V usage is TRBV20-1 and J usage is TRBJ2-5; 7 nucleotides line up with TRBD2. V lost 4 bases, J lost 9 bases, and 5 bases stayed unmatched. Germline V CDR1 and CDR2: DFQATT, SNEGSKA (reference sequence). The CDR3 covers 11 residues. The CDR3 reads CSATMAGAQYF. DNA of the CDR3: TGCAGTGCTACTATGGCGGGGGCCCAGTACTTC.

J is TRBJ2-7 and V is TRBV27; D uncertain. This CDR3 is 12 amino acids long. Germline-derived CDR1 and CDR2 are MNHEY and SMNVEV (reference sequence). Trimming took 6 bases from V and 5 from J, leaving 11 bases between them. DNA of the CDR3: TGTGCCAGCAGCTCCCCCCCGGACGAGCAGTACTTC. It is translated as CASSSPPDEQYF.

The V gene is TRBV5-6, the J gene TRBJ2-5; 8 positions agree with TRBD1. The trim removed 3 bases at V and 5 bases at J, leaving 9 bases unmatched. Per germline, CDR1 SGHDT and CDR2 YYEEEE. The CDR3 has 15 amino acids. This chain's CDR3 is CASSSQGAGGETQYF. As DNA, the CDR3 is TGTGCCAGCAGCTCCCAGGGGGCGGGTGGTGAGACCCAGTACTTC.

This clone was picked up one time. This sequence joins TRBV9 and TRBJ1-4, with 8 bases identical to TRBD1. From germline, CDR1 is SGDLS and CDR2 YYNGEE. Trimming cost V 4 bases and J 7 bases; bases outside gene matches: 9. The CDR3 runs 15 residues. The CDR3 spells CASSPPGQGSEKLFF. CDR3 coding DNA: TGTGCCAGCAGCCCCCCCGGACAGGGTTCTGAAAAACTGTTTTTT.

The chain recombines TRBV5-1 with TRBJ2-1; TRBD1 matches 8 bases. The germline V gene encodes CDR1 SGHRS and CDR2 YFSETQ. The CDR3 sequence is 16 residues long. Germline trimming cut 4 bases from V and 4 bases from J; bases unmatched to any gene: 10. The CDR3 loop reads CASSLEGTGWYNEQFF. DNA for the CDR3: TGCGCCAGCAGCCTTGAGGGGACAGGCTGGTACAATGAGCAGTTCTTC.

The V call is TRBV6-5, the J call TRBJ2-1; 10 bases fit TRBD2. CDR1 MNHEY and CDR2 SVGAGI come from the germline V gene. Trimming took 6 bases from V and 7 from J; bases not matched to a gene: 3. The CDR3 is made up of 13 amino acids. CDR3 protein: CASRSSGRNEQFF. The CDR3 nucleotides read TGTGCCAGCAGAAGTAGCGGGAGGAATGAGCAGTTCTTC.

This clone was observed a handful of times. The genes are TRBV5-4 and TRBJ2-1, with TRBD1 identical over 7 bases. In germline, CDR1 is SGHNT, CDR2 YYREEE (reference sequence). This CDR3 has 14 residues. The V segment lost 4 bases and the J segment 5 bases; nucleotides outside the gene matches: 6. The CDR3 region has the DNA TGTGCCAGCAGCGGGACAGCCAGCCACAATGAGCAGTTCTTC. The encoded protein is CASSGTASHNEQFF.